This T cell receptor beta chain comes out of a study of yellow fever vaccine responses in identical twins. Broader study findings: After vaccination, twins' T cell response reportedly seemed partly convergent, partly personalized.

Germline V lookup: CDR1 SGHAT, CDR2 FQDESV (reference sequence). The CDR3 runs to 15 residues. V lost 1 base and J lost 1, with 10 bases in between. Worth noting for this clonotype: Its antigen is undetermined.

Using its own MiXCR run on the RT-PCR reads, TCRdb lists one record per CDR3 protein. The repertoire has 13,000 to 15,000 distinct CDR3 sequences, approximately 84% of them found once; the top ten carry 0.55% to 0.75%. The V gene is TRBV11-1, the J gene TRBJ1-1; perhaps TRBD1 as D (6 bases). The origin of this receptor is a woman younger than 35 who received the yellow fever vaccine. Source: T cells from blood (PBMCs), unsorted or a sorted subset (not recorded which), taken before or after yellow fever vaccination (not recorded which). DNA for the CDR3: TGTGCCAGCAGCTTAGGTACAGGGCAGAACACTGAAGCTTTCTTT. Translation gives CASSLGTGQNTEAFF.